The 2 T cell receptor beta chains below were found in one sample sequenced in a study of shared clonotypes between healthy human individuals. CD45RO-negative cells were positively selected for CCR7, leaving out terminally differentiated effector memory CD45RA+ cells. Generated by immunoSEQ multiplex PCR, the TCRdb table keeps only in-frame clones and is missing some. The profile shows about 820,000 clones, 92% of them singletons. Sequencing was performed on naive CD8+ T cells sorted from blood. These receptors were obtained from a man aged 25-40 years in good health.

The CDR3 DNA reads TGTGCCAGCAGTTCCCATATCCTGGACGGGGACACCGGGGAGCTGTTTTTT. It specifies CASSSHILDGDTGELFF. The V and J genes are TRBV28 and TRBJ2-2, with D perhaps matching TRBD2 (5 bases). Trimming removed 4 bases at V and 3 bases at J, with 18 bases between. Per the germline V gene, CDR1 is MDHEN and CDR2 is SYDVKM. CDR3 length: 17 amino acids.

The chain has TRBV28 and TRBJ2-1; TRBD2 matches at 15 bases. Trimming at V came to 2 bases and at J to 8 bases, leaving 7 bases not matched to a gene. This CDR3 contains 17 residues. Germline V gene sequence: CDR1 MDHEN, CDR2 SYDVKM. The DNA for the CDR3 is TGTGCCAGCAGTTTAGGGGGACTAGCGGGAGGATTATATGAGCAGTTCTTC. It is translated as CASSLGGLAGGLYEQFF.